Presented here are 31 T cell receptor beta chains from one specimen sequenced in a study of T-cell reconstitution after alpha-beta-depleted transplantation in children. The authors prepared the TCRbeta library with unique molecular identifiers. Via MiXCR, TCRdb re-called the PCR reads, giving one row per CDR3 protein. The table shows about 580,000 distinct CDR3 sequences, with roughly 23% occurring only once. The source was PBMCs, mostly from graft donor cells, collected 360 days after TCRalphabeta/CD19-depleted stem cell transplant. The source is a boy in the first two years of life who had a stem cell transplant for acute myeloid leukemia, so the T cells may come from the graft donor.

The chain uses TRBV20-1 and TRBJ1-5; tentatively, D is TRBD1 (5 bases). The CDR3 loop spans 12 amino acids. Germline lookup yields CDR1 DFQATT and CDR2 SNEGSKA (reference sequence). V was pared by 6 bases and J by 7 bases, with 13 bases between. The CDR3 DNA follows: TGCAGTGCCTCCAGGGCGGGACAGCCCCAGCATTTT. Protein sequence: CSASRAGQPQHF.

This clonotype has more than one count but fewer than ten. The chain is built from TRBV20-1 and TRBJ2-7; no clear D gene. Per the germline V gene, CDR1 is DFQATT and CDR2 is SNEGSKA (reference sequence). This CDR3 is 12 amino acids long. Trimming took off 3 bases at V and 4 bases at J, with 10 bases between the two ends. The CDR3 sequence: CSARGGFYEQYF. DNA of the CDR3: TGCAGTGCTAGGGGTGGATTTTACGAGCAGTACTTC.

This clonotype has a count of ten or more. This chain uses TRBV12-5 with TRBJ1-3; TRBD1 is a possible D gene (6 bases). V was trimmed by 3 bases and J by 4 bases, leaving 7 bases between them. Germline-derived CDR1 and CDR2 are LGHNT and FRNRAP. This CDR3 is built from 13 residues. The CDR3 DNA is TGTGCTAGTGGTTTAGGGGGGGGAAACACCATATATTTT. This sequence encodes CASGLGGGNTIYF. Based on the CDR3 plus reference TRBV12-5 and TRBJ1-3, the full variable domain is DARVTQTPRHKVTEMGQEVTMRCQPILGHNTVFWYRQTMMQGLELLAYFRNRAPLDDSGMPKDRFSAEMPDATLATLKIQPSEPRDSAVYFCASGLGGGNTIYFGEGSWLTVV.

This clonotype came up many times. The gene calls are TRBV6-5 and TRBJ1-4; D is uncertain. Germline lookup yields CDR1 MNHEY and CDR2 SVGAGI. V lost 0 bases to trimming and J lost 5 bases, with 10 bases between them. The CDR3 loop spans 15 amino acids. CDR3 sequence: CASSYSGLRNEKLFF. DNA of the CDR3: TGTGCCAGCAGTTACTCAGGGTTGCGGAATGAAAAACTGTTTTTT.

This sequence joins TRBV28 and TRBJ2-3; 12 positions match TRBD2. CDR3 length: 15 residues. The V segment lost 6 bases and the J segment 6 bases; nucleotides outside the gene matches: 7. Germline lookup yields CDR1 MDHEN and CDR2 SYDVKM. The CDR3 spells CASSSSGGARDTQYF. As DNA, the CDR3 is TGTGCCAGCAGCTCTAGCGGGGGGGCAAGGGATACGCAGTATTTT.

This clonotype came up a few times. CDR3 nucleotides: TGTGCCAGCAGTGCGACTCCCGGGACAGAGGGTCTAAAGCAGTACGTC. As protein: CASSATPGTEGLKQYV. The V call is TRBV6-1, the J call TRBJ2-7; 7 bases align to TRBD1. The V segment lost 4 bases and the J segment 8 bases; nucleotides outside the gene matches: 17. Per germline, CDR1 MNHNS and CDR2 SASEGT. The CDR3 contains 16 residues.

The CDR3 DNA reads TGTGCCAGCACTCAGAGAGGGGCCGGCACAGATACGCAGTATTTT. Residues: CASTQRGAGTDTQYF. This chain connects TRBV28 to TRBJ2-3; tentatively, D is TRBD1 or TRBD2 (5 bases each). Trimming took off 7 bases at V and 1 base at J, with 15 bases between the two ends. Looked up from germline, CDR1 is MDHEN and CDR2 is SYDVKM. The CDR3 is 15 residues long. Full variable domain (outside the CDR3, taken from reference TRBV28 and TRBJ2-3): DVKVTQSSRYLVKRTGEKVFLECVQDMDHENMFWYRQDPGLGLRLIYFSYDVKMKEKGDIPEGYSVSREKKERFSLILESASTNQTSMYLCASTQRGAGTDTQYFGPGTRLTVL.

V and J are TRBV20-1 and TRBJ2-7; the match to TRBD1 covers 7 bases. The CDR3 runs 13 residues. Trimming removed 4 bases from V and 0 bases from J; junction bases left unmatched: 3. Germline V CDR1 and CDR2: DFQATT, SNEGSKA (reference sequence). CDR3 sequence reads: CSAIRDSSYEQYV. CDR3 nucleotides: TGCAGTGCTATAAGGGACAGCTCCTACGAGCAGTACGTC.

V is TRBV19 and J is TRBJ2-7; perhaps TRBD1 as D (6 bases). The CDR3 extends over 15 amino acids. V dropped 5 bases and J dropped 6 bases, with 20 bases sitting between them. Germline CDR1 and CDR2: LNHDA and SQIVND (reference sequence). The DNA of the CDR3 is TGTGCCAGTAGTCCGAGCGGACAGTGGGATACCGAGCAGTACTTC. Protein sequence: CASSPSGQWDTEQYF.

The sample holds a few counts of this clonotype. The chain employs TRBV3-1 and TRBJ1-2; D is possibly TRBD1 (6 bases). V gave up 7 bases and J gave up 2 bases, with 17 bases separating them. CDR1 is LGHDT, CDR2 YNNKEL, per germline (reference sequence). The CDR3 loop spans 15 amino acids. This CDR3 reads CASNPQGSLNYGYTF. CDR3 in DNA: TGTGCCAGCAACCCACAGGGATCTCTGAACTATGGCTACACCTTC.

J is TRBJ2-3 and V is TRBV10-3, with TRBD2 matching 7 bases. The CDR3 has 17 residues. The germline V gene has CDR1 ENHRY and CDR2 SYGVKD. V was clipped by 3 bases and J by 1 base; unmatched bases: 10. The CDR3 sequence is CAISEYREGLRTDTQYF. In DNA form, the CDR3 reads TGTGCCATCAGTGAATATAGGGAGGGGTTACGCACAGATACGCAGTATTTT.

This clonotype occurred many times. The gene calls are TRBV7-2 and TRBJ2-7, with 8 positions matching TRBD1. Germline trimming cut 5 bases from V and 2 bases from J; bases unmatched to any gene: 8. Germline CDR1 and CDR2: SGHTA and FQGNSA. The CDR3 is 15 amino acids. The CDR3 DNA is TGTGCCAGCAGCGACCGGACAGGGTCACCCTACGAGCAGTACTTC. This encodes CASSDRTGSPYEQYF.

This clonotype appeared many times. V and J are TRBV20-1 and TRBJ1-5; weak D call: TRBD1 (6 bases). V lost 5 bases and J 1 base, leaving 18 bases between the germline ends. The CDR3 is 16 residues long. Looked up from germline, CDR1 is DFQATT and CDR2 is SNEGSKA (reference sequence). The CDR3 bases are TGCAGTGCTGCGTCCAGGGGCGCCATGAGCAATCAGCCCCAGCATTTT. This encodes CSAASRGAMSNQPQHF.

This chain links TRBV20-1 with TRBJ2-4, with unresolved D. V was shortened by 1 base and J by 4 bases, with 11 bases between the two germline ends. The CDR3 length is 14 residues. Germline CDR1 reads DFQATT; CDR2 reads SNEGSKA (reference sequence). CDR3 protein: CSARALDGKNIQYF. CDR3 DNA: TGCAGTGCTAGAGCATTGGACGGTAAAAACATTCAGTACTTC.

This clonotype was picked up many times. V is TRBV20-1 and J is TRBJ2-1; 11 bases line up with TRBD2. This CDR3 region has 14 residues. In germline, CDR1 is DFQATT, CDR2 SNEGSKA (reference sequence). V was clipped by 5 bases and J by 4 bases; unmatched bases: 4. The CDR3 is CSAWGLAVYNEQFF. The DNA for the CDR3 is TGCAGTGCTTGGGGACTAGCGGTTTACAATGAGCAGTTCTTC.

The chain uses TRBV29-1 and TRBJ1-1; the D gene is possibly TRBD1 (5 bases). The V and J ends lost 5 bases and 3 bases respectively, with 13 bases between them. CDR3 size: 13 residues. CDR1 is SQVTM and CDR2 is ANQGSEA in the germline V gene. Here the CDR3 DNA reads TGCAGCGTTCAAGGGCTCAGGGACACTGAAGCTTTCTTT. It specifies CSVQGLRDTEAFF.

As DNA, the CDR3 is TGTGCCAGCAGTGATCGGGGGGTGACAGGGAACACCGGGGAGCTGTTTTTT. Protein sequence: CASSDRGVTGNTGELFF. V is TRBV6-4 and J is TRBJ2-2; D is perhaps TRBD2 (7 bases). The CDR3 has 17 residues. Between the trimmed V and J ends, which lost 3 bases and 1 base, there was a span of 15 bases. Germline V gives CDR1 MRHNA, CDR2 SNTAGT.

This clonotype was seen only a few times. The V and J genes are TRBV5-1 and TRBJ2-1; 7 nucleotides align to TRBD1. V lost 8 bases to trimming and J lost 7 bases; unmatched junction nucleotides: 12. CDR3 length equals 14 residues. CDR1 SGHRS and CDR2 YFSETQ come from the germline V gene. Written as DNA, the CDR3 is TGCGCCAGTAAAGGGGGCGCGGGTTCTAATGAGCAGTTCTTC. As protein: CASKGGAGSNEQFF.

The V call is TRBV20-1, the J call TRBJ2-5, with 9 bases matching TRBD2. Germline CDR1 reads DFQATT; CDR2 reads SNEGSKA (reference sequence). V lost 5 bases, J lost 1 base, and 8 bases stayed unmatched. The CDR3 has 15 residues. The chain's CDR3 is CSAGRSGGIQETQYF. CDR3 in DNA: TGCAGTGCTGGGAGGAGCGGGGGGATCCAAGAGACCCAGTACTTC.

V is TRBV20-1 and J is TRBJ1-1; D is possibly TRBD1 (5 bases). In germline, CDR1 is DFQATT, CDR2 SNEGSKA (reference sequence). Trimming removed 5 bases from V and 3 bases from J, with 10 bases in between. This CDR3 contains 12 residues. CDR3: CSAVKQDTEAFF. The CDR3 DNA sequence: TGCAGTGCTGTCAAACAGGACACTGAAGCTTTCTTT.

This clonotype came up many times. CDR3 loop: CASSSWQPYEQYF. The CDR3 DNA reads as TGTGCCAGCAGTTCATGGCAACCCTACGAGCAGTACTTC. The J gene is TRBJ2-7, the V gene TRBV12-3 or TRBV12-4; D is uncertain. This CDR3 is built from 13 residues. V lost 4 bases and J 2 bases, leaving 9 bases between the germline ends.

This clonotype was picked up many times. The J gene is TRBJ1-2, the V gene TRBV20-1; D is unresolved. Between the trimmed V and J ends, which lost 5 bases and 5 bases, there was a span of 15 bases. The CDR3 is 13 residues long. The V gene's germline CDR1 is DFQATT and CDR2 SNEGSKA (reference sequence). CDR3 DNA: TGCAGTGCTCACGTGAGGCGAGGGTATGGCTACACCTTC. It translates to CSAHVRRGYGYTF.

The chain combines TRBV7-6 with TRBJ2-1; D gene ambiguous. CDR1 and CDR2 from the germline V gene are SGHVS and FNYEAQ. Trimming stripped 3 bases from V and 15 bases from J, with 21 bases between. There are 14 residues in the CDR3. DNA of the CDR3: TGTGCCAGCAGCTTGTTTAAGTATTTCGAGGATCCGTTCTTC. This translates into CASSLFKYFEDPFF.

The table lists this clonotype with a few counts. The J gene is TRBJ2-3, the V gene TRBV3-1; 10 nucleotides align to TRBD1. Per germline, CDR1 LGHDT and CDR2 YNNKEL (reference sequence). Trimming cost V 0 bases and J 2 bases; bases outside gene matches: 8. The CDR3 is 18 residues long. The CDR3 DNA reads as TGTGCCAGCAGCCAAGAAGTGACAGGGGGCGGCTTCACAGATACGCAGTATTTT. This codes for CASSQEVTGGGFTDTQYF.

This clonotype was observed at least ten times. This chain links TRBV7-2 with TRBJ2-3; 9 bases are shared with TRBD2. CDR3 length equals 16 residues. V shed 5 bases and J 6 bases; nucleotides not matched to a gene: 12. CDR1 and CDR2 from the germline V gene are SGHTA and FQGNSA. CDR3 sequence: CASSPLGTSPTDTQYF. The CDR3 nucleotides read TGTGCCAGCAGCCCCCTTGGGACTAGCCCTACTGATACGCAGTATTTT.

This clonotype was counted a few times. One junction end does not reproduce the germline sequence, and a read error may be involved. The chain employs TRBV20-1 and TRBJ2-1, with 8 bases identical to TRBD1. Germline V gene lookup returns CDR1 DFQATT and CDR2 SNEGSKA (reference sequence). This CDR3 is 16 amino acids long. CDR3: CCARARYRGTYNEQFF. The CDR3 bases are TGCTGTGCTAGAGCAAGATACAGGGGGACTTACAATGAGCAGTTCTTC.

This clonotype was recorded many times. The J gene is TRBJ1-1, the V gene TRBV12-3 or TRBV12-4; maybe TRBD1 (5 bases). The CDR3 loop spans 12 amino acids. Trimming shortened V by 6 bases and J by 2 bases, and 7 bases separated the two germline ends. CDR3 nucleotides: TGTGCCAGCAGCGACAGCAACACTGAAGCTTTCTTT. Amino acids: CASSDSNTEAFF.

The rearrangement uses TRBV6-1 and TRBJ2-3; D is perhaps TRBD2 (7 bases). V gave up 8 bases and J gave up 5 bases, with 17 bases separating them. This CDR3 is 14 amino acids long. CDR1 is MNHNS, CDR2 SASEGT, per germline. CDR3 residues: CASSRGASRDTQYF. The CDR3 DNA is TGTGCCAGCTCCCGGGGGGCCAGCCGAGATACGCAGTATTTT.

The sample holds many counts of this clonotype. CDR3 protein: CASSLAAQGPQYF. CDR3 nucleotides: TGTGCCAGCAGTTTAGCGGCCCAGGGACCCCAGTATTTT. This chain links TRBV12-3 or TRBV12-4 with TRBJ2-3; either TRBD1 or TRBD2 may fit D (5 bases each). This CDR3 has 13 amino acids. V was pared by 0 bases and J by 12 bases, with 13 bases between.

This clonotype was seen a handful of times. The V call is TRBV6-2 or TRBV6-3, the J call TRBJ2-3; D is uncertain. The CDR3 contains 14 residues. CDR1 is MNHEY and CDR2 is SVGEGT in the germline V gene. Trimming took 4 bases from V and 2 from J, leaving 10 bases between them. This chain's CDR3 is CASSFDRITDTQYF. The CDR3 nucleotides read TGTGCCAGCAGTTTCGATAGGATCACAGATACGCAGTATTTT.

This clonotype was recorded at least ten times. The chain carries TRBV12-3 or TRBV12-4 and TRBJ2-1, with 7 bases fitting TRBD2. Trimming removed 5 bases from V and 0 bases from J; junction bases left unmatched: 1. There are 14 residues in the CDR3. The CDR3 loop is CASSTGGSYNEQFF. CDR3 nucleotides: TGTGCCAGCAGTACGGGGGGCTCCTACAATGAGCAGTTCTTC.